The 5 T cell receptor beta chains listed next were all sequenced from one sample in a study of CD8 T cells in ankylosing spondylitis. Each CDR3 protein is one row after TCRdb ran MiXCR on the 5' RACE reads. The sample has 230,000 or so distinct CDR3 sequences, 20% to 30% seen once. Sequencing input: blood, either unsorted or a sorted T cell fraction (not recorded which). These receptors came from a male donor with ankylosing spondylitis or in good health (not recorded which).

This clonotype was seen many times. The J gene is TRBJ1-2, the V gene TRBV12-3 or TRBV12-4; the match to TRBD1 covers 11 bases. The CDR3 is made up of 16 amino acids. Losses at the gene ends were 4 bases for V and 5 bases for J; bases not matched to a gene: 9. The DNA for the CDR3 is TGTGCCAGCAGTTCTCACGGGACAGGGGGGCGGTATGGCTACACCTTC. Translating gives CASSSHGTGGRYGYTF.

The gene calls are TRBV29-1 and TRBJ2-3, with D possibly being TRBD1 or TRBD2 (6 bases each). The CDR3 is 14 amino acids. Per germline, CDR1 SQVTM and CDR2 ANQGSEA. V shed 7 bases and J shed 3 bases, with 17 bases lying between them. The CDR3 sequence: CSARAGGATDTQYF. CDR3 DNA sequence: TGCAGCGCGCGAGCCGGGGGCGCAACAGATACGCAGTATTTT.

This clonotype was seen a few times. The V call is TRBV12-3 or TRBV12-4, the J call TRBJ2-7, with D unresolved. The CDR3 has 12 amino acids. The V and J ends lost 3 bases and 8 bases respectively, with 11 bases between them. The DNA of the CDR3 is TGTGCCAGCAGTTTCGTCAAGGGTAAGCAGTACTTC. Encoded protein: CASSFVKGKQYF.

This clonotype was counted between two and nine times. The chain uses TRBV3-1 and TRBJ2-5; D could derive from TRBD1 or TRBD2 (7 bases each). The CDR3 runs to 16 residues. V was trimmed by 4 bases and J by 2 bases, leaving 17 bases between them. Germline V lookup: CDR1 LGHDT, CDR2 YNNKEL (reference sequence). The CDR3 spells CASSLKGRGRQETQYF. DNA of the CDR3: TGTGCCAGCAGCCTTAAGGGGAGGGGGCGACAAGAGACCCAGTACTTC.

V and J are TRBV5-1 and TRBJ1-5, with D unclear. The CDR3 covers 14 residues. Germline CDR1 SGHRS, CDR2 YFSETQ. V was trimmed by 3 bases and J by 5 bases, leaving 12 bases between them. CDR3 loop: CASSSGGRDQPQHF. The CDR3 coding sequence is TGCGCCAGCAGCTCGGGAGGGCGAGATCAGCCCCAGCATTTT.